Listed below are T cell receptor beta chains from one sample, sequenced in a study of blood T cell repertoires in COVID-19. Using immunoSEQ multiplex PCR, the repertoire was profiled, and TCRdb retains in-frame clones only, with some absent. The sample has a few hundred thousand clones; approximately 90% are singletons. The specimen sequenced was peripheral blood. These receptors originate from a man between 18 and 35 years old with active or convalescent COVID-19. Both conserved end residues are part of each CDR3. The order of the fields is D gene, clone size, V gene, J gene, CDR3 protein, CDR3 DNA. A D gene is named only where the DNA matches it firmly. Part of the rows lack a size; the others show once, few, many or a class for expanded clones.

NA	few	TRBV28	TRBJ2-5	CASNSPWRRETQYF	TGTGCCAGCAATTCCCCCTGGCGGAGGGAGACCCAGTACTTC
TRBD2	NA	TRBV5-4	TRBJ2-7	CASSAETSGPYEQYF	TGTGCCAGCAGCGCGGAGACTAGCGGTCCCTACGAGCAGTACTTC
TRBD1	NA	TRBV5-1	TRBJ2-7	CASSLQRTGVTYEQYF	TGCGCCAGCAGCTTGCAAAGGACAGGTGTTACCTACGAGCAGTACTTC
TRBD1	NA	TRBV18	TRBJ2-5	CASSLGTGGEETQYF	TGTGCCAGCTCACTCGGGACAGGGGGCGAAGAGACCCAGTACTTC
TRBD1	NA	TRBV11-2	TRBJ2-7	CASSLPGQGFYEQYF	TGTGCCAGCAGCTTACCGGGACAGGGTTTCTACGAGCAGTACTTC
NA	NA	TRBV11-1	TRBJ2-7	CASSSLGGHEQYF	TGTGCCAGCAGCAGCCTCGGAGGGCACGAGCAGTACTTC
NA	NA	TRBV6-5	TRBJ2-3	CASSEGHFSTDTQYF	TGTGCCAGCAGCGAGGGCCACTTCAGCACAGATACGCAGTATTTT
TRBD1	NA	TRBV18	TRBJ1-1	CASSTLDRDTEAFF	TGTGCCAGCTCAACTTTGGACAGGGACACTGAAGCTTTCTTT
TRBD1	few	TRBV2	TRBJ2-1	CASSIGQGFYEQFF	TGTGCCAGCAGTATAGGACAGGGTTTCTATGAGCAGTTCTTC
NA	NA	TRBV3-1/TRBV3-2	TRBJ1-1	CASSQVGSRNTEAFF	TGTGCCAGCAGCCAAGTGGGGAGCAGAAACACTGAAGCTTTCTTT
TRBD2	NA	TRBV6-2/TRBV6-3	TRBJ2-3	CASSLSGGVSTQYF	TGTGCCAGCAGCCTTAGCGGGGGTGTGAGTACGCAGTATTTT
TRBD1	NA	TRBV30	TRBJ1-4	CAWSTLDRAEKLFF	TGTGCCTGGAGTACACTGGACAGGGCCGAAAAACTGTTTTTT
NA	NA	TRBV7-2	TRBJ2-3	CASTFASGATDTQYF	TGTGCCAGCACCTTTGCCTCAGGGGCCACAGATACGCAGTATTTT
NA	NA	TRBV19	TRBJ1-1	CASTFWTDVGTEAFF	TGTGCCAGTACCTTTTGGACTGATGTTGGAACTGAAGCTTTCTTT
NA	NA	TRBV24-1	TRBJ2-1	CATSDFTNNEQFF	TGTGCCACCAGTGATTTCACAAACAATGAGCAGTTCTTC
TRBD1	NA	TRBV6-5	TRBJ1-2	CASRLGQAVYGYTF	TGTGCCAGCAGACTTGGACAGGCTGTTTATGGCTACACCTTC
TRBD1	NA	TRBV12-5	TRBJ1-6	CASGAYRTGGPGSPLHF	TGTGCTAGTGGTGCATACAGGACAGGGGGCCCAGGTTCACCCCTCCACTTT
TRBD2	NA	TRBV4-3	TRBJ2-3	CASSQGLARSQYF	TGCGCCAGCAGCCAAGGACTAGCTCGTTCGCAGTATTTT
TRBD2	NA	TRBV25-1	TRBJ2-5	CASSELGGAEETQYF	TGTGCCAGCAGTGAATTGGGAGGGGCCGAAGAGACCCAGTACTTC
TRBD2	NA	TRBV7-9	TRBJ2-1	CASRERGGSSYNEQFF	TGTGCCAGCAGGGAACGGGGGGGAAGCTCCTACAATGAGCAGTTCTTC
NA	NA	TRBV15	TRBJ1-5	CATSTDRNQPQHF	TGTGCCACCAGCACGGACAGAAATCAGCCCCAGCATTTT
TRBD2	NA	TRBV2	TRBJ2-3	CASSDPWGTSGSLDTQYF	TGTGCCAGCAGTGACCCGTGGGGGACTAGCGGGAGCTTGGATACGCAGTATTTT
TRBD1	NA	TRBV5-1	TRBJ1-3	CASSPTGLGNTIYF	TGCGCCAGCTCTCCGACAGGGCTTGGAAACACCATATATTTT
NA	NA	TRBV2	TRBJ1-2	CASSVESSPYGYTF	TGTGCCAGCAGTGTGGAGAGCAGCCCCTATGGCTACACCTTC
NA	NA	TRBV28	TRBJ1-1	CASIGGWGDTEAFF	TGTGCCAGCATTGGGGGTTGGGGGGACACTGAAGCTTTCTTT
TRBD2	NA	TRBV5-4	TRBJ2-3	CASSQKTSGNTDTQYF	TGTGCCAGCAGCCAGAAGACTAGCGGAAACACAGATACGCAGTATTTT
NA	few	TRBV6-1	TRBJ1-5	CASSESKNFQDNQPQHF	TGTGCCAGCAGTGAATCTAAAAATTTTCAGGATAATCAGCCCCAGCATTTT
TRBD2	NA	TRBV4-3	TRBJ2-7	CASSQDLFSRGTSDEQYF	TGCGCCAGCAGCCAAGATTTGTTTTCGAGGGGGACTAGCGACGAGCAGTACTTC
NA	NA	TRBV9	TRBJ1-1	CASSVAGINTEAFF	TGTGCCAGCAGCGTAGCAGGGATTAACACTGAAGCTTTCTTT
NA	NA	TRBV19	TRBJ2-4	CASSTSGVAKNIQYF	TGTGCCAGTAGTACCTCAGGGGTAGCCAAAAACATTCAGTACTTC
NA	few	TRBV3-1/TRBV3-2	TRBJ1-1	CASSQTPGGTPEAFF	TGTGCCAGCAGCCAGACGCCGGGGGGCACCCCTGAAGCTTTCTTT
NA	once	TRBV5-1	TRBJ2-3	CASSELGGYTDTQYF	TGCGCCAGCAGTGAACTAGGCGGCTACACAGATACGCAGTATTTT
NA	once	TRBV18	TRBJ2-5	CASSRMQEAETQYF	TGTGCCAGCTCCCGGATGCAGGAGGCAGAGACCCAGTACTTC
NA	NA	TRBV14	TRBJ2-7	CASSPRVTHEQYF	TGTGCCAGCAGCCCCAGGGTGACCCACGAGCAGTACTTC
NA	NA	TRBV29-1	TRBJ1-1	CRTGIAMNTEAFF	TGCAGGACAGGTATTGCCATGAACACTGAAGCTTTCTTT
NA	NA	TRBV24-1	TRBJ1-2	CATSDLGGYGYTF	TGTGCCACCAGTGACCTAGGGGGCTATGGCTACACCTTC
TRBD1	NA	TRBV24-1	TRBJ1-5	CATSGTGQGFNQPQHF	TGTGCCACCAGTGGTACGGGACAGGGGTTCAATCAGCCCCAGCATTTT
NA	NA	TRBV18	TRBJ1-5	CASSPGHGTNQPQHF	TGTGCCAGCTCACCGGGGCACGGCACGAATCAGCCCCAGCATTTT
NA	once	TRBV11-2	TRBJ1-3	CASSLTGSASGNTIYF	TGTGCCAGCAGCTTAACCGGGAGTGCATCTGGAAACACCATATATTTT
NA	once	TRBV11-2	TRBJ2-7	CASSLYGLGEQYF	TGTGCCAGCAGCTTATACGGGTTGGGCGAGCAGTACTTC
TRBD2	NA	TRBV19	TRBJ2-3	CASSIPVPAGGRKTDTQYF	TGTGCCAGTAGTATTCCAGTGCCCGCGGGCGGGAGGAAAACAGATACGCAGTATTTT
TRBD2	NA	TRBV25-1	TRBJ2-7	CASSPGAGGRNEQYF	TGTGCCAGCAGCCCCGGGGCGGGAGGTAGGAACGAGCAGTACTTC
NA	NA	TRBV7-8	TRBJ2-5	CASSLGVSTKETQYF	TGTGCCAGCAGCTTAGGAGTAAGCACTAAAGAGACCCAGTACTTC
NA	NA	TRBV19	TRBJ1-6	CASKVGGRGDSPLHF	TGTGCCAGTAAAGTTGGTGGACGCGGGGATTCACCCCTCCACTTT
TRBD1	NA	TRBV24-1	TRBJ2-2	CATSDSWTGHTGELFF	TGTGCCACCAGTGATTCGTGGACAGGGCACACCGGGGAGCTGTTTTTT
TRBD1	NA	TRBV3-1/TRBV3-2	TRBJ1-6	CASRQGSSPLHF	TGTGCCAGCAGACAGGGGAGTTCACCCCTCCACTTT
NA	NA	TRBV30	TRBJ2-5	CAWSEQMGTQYF	TGTGCCTGGAGTGAACAGATGGGGACCCAGTACTTC
TRBD1	NA	TRBV6-5	TRBJ2-7	CASGGQAHYEQYF	TGTGCCAGTGGGGGACAGGCCCACTACGAGCAGTACTTC
NA	once	TRBV7-9	TRBJ1-1	CASSQSAGSTEAFF	TGTGCCAGCAGCCAGTCAGCGGGGAGCACTGAAGCTTTCTTT
TRBD1	once	TRBV7-3	TRBJ2-1	CASSLRERGGSSYNEQFF	TGTGCCAGCAGCTTAAGGGAGCGAGGGGGCAGCTCCTACAATGAGCAGTTCTTC
TRBD2	NA	TRBV5-4	TRBJ2-3	CASSLARGGSTDTQYF	TGTGCCAGCAGCTTGGCCCGGGGGGGTAGCACAGATACGCAGTATTTT
NA	NA	TRBV5-1	TRBJ1-1	CASSTLTGKNTEAFF	TGCGCCAGCAGCACCCTTACAGGAAAGAACACTGAAGCTTTCTTT
TRBD1	NA	TRBV2	TRBJ2-5	CASSYQGEGAAQYF	TGTGCCAGCTCGTACCAGGGAGAGGGGGCGGCCCAGTACTTC
NA	NA	TRBV28	TRBJ1-6	CATTDSNSPLHF	TGTGCCACCACGGACAGCAATTCACCCCTCCACTTT
NA	NA	TRBV9	TRBJ1-5	CASSVDGQAHQPQHF	TGTGCCAGCAGCGTAGATGGGCAGGCTCATCAGCCCCAGCATTTT
NA	NA	TRBV5-1	TRBJ2-2	CASSLRRTNTGELFF	TGCGCCAGCAGCCTTAGGAGGACGAACACCGGGGAGCTGTTTTTT
NA	once	TRBV19	TRBJ2-1	CASSIDPSSAEQFF	TGTGCCAGTAGTATAGATCCCTCGTCTGCGGAGCAGTTCTTC